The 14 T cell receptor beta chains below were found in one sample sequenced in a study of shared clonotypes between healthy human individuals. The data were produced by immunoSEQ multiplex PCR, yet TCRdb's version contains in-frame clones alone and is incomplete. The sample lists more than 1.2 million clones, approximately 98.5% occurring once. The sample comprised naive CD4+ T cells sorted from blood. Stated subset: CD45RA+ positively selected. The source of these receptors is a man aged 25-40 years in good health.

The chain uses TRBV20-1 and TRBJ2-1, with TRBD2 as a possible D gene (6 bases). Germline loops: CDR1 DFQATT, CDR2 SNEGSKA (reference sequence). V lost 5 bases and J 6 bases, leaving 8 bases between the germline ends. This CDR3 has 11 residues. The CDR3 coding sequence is TGCAGTGCTGGGACTGGCAATGAGCAGTTCTTC. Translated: CSAGTGNEQFF.

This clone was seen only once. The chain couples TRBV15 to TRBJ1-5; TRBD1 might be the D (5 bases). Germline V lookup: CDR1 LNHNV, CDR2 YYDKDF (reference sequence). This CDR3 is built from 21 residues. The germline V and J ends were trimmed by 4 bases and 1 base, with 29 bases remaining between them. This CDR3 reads CATSKYRRKPSTPLSNQPQHF. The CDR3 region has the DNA TGTGCCACCAGCAAATACAGGCGCAAACCCTCCACTCCTCTAAGCAATCAGCCCCAGCATTTT.

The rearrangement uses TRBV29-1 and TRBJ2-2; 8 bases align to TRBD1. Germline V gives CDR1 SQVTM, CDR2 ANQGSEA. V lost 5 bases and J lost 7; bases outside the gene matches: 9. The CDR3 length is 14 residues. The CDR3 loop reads CSVRQGIYRGELFF. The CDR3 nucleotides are TGCAGCGTTCGACAGGGGATATATCGCGGGGAGCTGTTTTTT.

CDR3: CASSLIGSFTEAFF. The CDR3 nucleotides are TGTGCCAGCAGCCTAATCGGGTCCTTCACTGAAGCTTTCTTT. The chain carries TRBV5-8 and TRBJ1-1; D is ambiguous. V was trimmed by 4 bases and J by 4 bases, leaving 14 bases between them. Looked up from germline, CDR1 is SGHTS and CDR2 is YDEGEE. This CDR3 has 14 residues.

The CDR3 DNA reads as TGCGCCAGCGGCCGGGAGACCTACAATGAGCAGTTCTTC. The encoded protein is CASGRETYNEQFF. This chain connects TRBV5-1 to TRBJ2-1; tentative D call: TRBD2 (6 bases). The germline V and J ends were trimmed by 7 bases and 2 bases, with 10 bases remaining between them. The germline V gene encodes CDR1 SGHRS and CDR2 YFSETQ. The CDR3 runs to 13 residues.

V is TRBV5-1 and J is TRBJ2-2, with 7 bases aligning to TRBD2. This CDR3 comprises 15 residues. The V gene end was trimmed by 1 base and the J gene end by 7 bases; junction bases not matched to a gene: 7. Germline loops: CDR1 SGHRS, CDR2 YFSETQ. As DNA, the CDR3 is TGCGCCAGCAGCTTGTCGGGAGGAGGTAACGGGGAGCTGTTTTTT. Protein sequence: CASSLSGGGNGELFF.

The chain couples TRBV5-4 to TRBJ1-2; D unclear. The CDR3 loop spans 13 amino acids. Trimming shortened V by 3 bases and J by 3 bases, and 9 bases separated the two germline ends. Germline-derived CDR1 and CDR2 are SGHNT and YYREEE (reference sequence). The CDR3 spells CASSSGRDYGYTF. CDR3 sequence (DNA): TGTGCCAGCAGCTCGGGGAGGGACTATGGCTACACCTTC.

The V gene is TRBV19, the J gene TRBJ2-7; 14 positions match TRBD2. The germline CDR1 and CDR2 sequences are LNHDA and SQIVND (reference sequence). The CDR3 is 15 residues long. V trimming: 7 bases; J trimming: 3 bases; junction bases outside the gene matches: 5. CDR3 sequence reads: CASTPGLAGGYEQYF. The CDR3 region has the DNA TGTGCCAGTACCCCCGGACTAGCGGGAGGCTACGAGCAGTACTTC.

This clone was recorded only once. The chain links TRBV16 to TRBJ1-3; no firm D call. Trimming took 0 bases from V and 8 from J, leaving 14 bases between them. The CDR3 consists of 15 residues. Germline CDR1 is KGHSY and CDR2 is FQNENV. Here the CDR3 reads CASSQSRVTSDTIYF. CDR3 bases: TGTGCCAGCAGCCAATCGAGGGTCACTTCGGACACCATATATTTT.

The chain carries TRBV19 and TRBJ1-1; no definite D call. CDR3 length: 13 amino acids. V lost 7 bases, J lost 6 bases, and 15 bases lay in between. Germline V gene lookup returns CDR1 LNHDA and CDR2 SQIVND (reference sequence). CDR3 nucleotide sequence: TGTGCCAGTAACCCCAGGAACGGGGCTGAAGCTTTCTTT. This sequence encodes CASNPRNGAEAFF. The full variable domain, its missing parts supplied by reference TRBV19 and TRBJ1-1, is DGGITQSPKYLFRKEGQNVTLSCEQNLNHDAMYWYRQDPGQGLRLIYYSQIVNDFQKGDIAEGYSVSREKKESFPLTVTSAQKNPTAFYLCASNPRNGAEAFFGQGTRLTVV.

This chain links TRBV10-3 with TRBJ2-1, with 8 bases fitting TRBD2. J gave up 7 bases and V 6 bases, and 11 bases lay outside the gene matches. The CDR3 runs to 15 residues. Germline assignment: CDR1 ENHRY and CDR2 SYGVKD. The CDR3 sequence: CAIRDSGSVGNEQFF. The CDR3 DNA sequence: TGTGCCATCAGGGACAGCGGGAGTGTCGGAAATGAGCAGTTCTTC.

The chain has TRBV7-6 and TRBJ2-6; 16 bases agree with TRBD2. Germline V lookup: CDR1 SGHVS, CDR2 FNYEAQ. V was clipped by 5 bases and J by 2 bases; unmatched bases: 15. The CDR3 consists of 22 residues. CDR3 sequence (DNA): TGTGCCAGCAGCCCTGGAACGCGGGGACTAGCGGGAGGGCCGGCTGGGGCCAACGTCCTGACTTTC. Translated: CASSPGTRGLAGGPAGANVLTF.

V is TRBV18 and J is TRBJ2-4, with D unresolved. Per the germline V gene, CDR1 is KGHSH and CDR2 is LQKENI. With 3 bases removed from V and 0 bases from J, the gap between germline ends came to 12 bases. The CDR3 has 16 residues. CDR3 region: CASSPKVKLAKNIQYF. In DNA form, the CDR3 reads TGTGCCAGCTCACCCAAAGTTAAACTAGCCAAAAACATTCAGTACTTC.

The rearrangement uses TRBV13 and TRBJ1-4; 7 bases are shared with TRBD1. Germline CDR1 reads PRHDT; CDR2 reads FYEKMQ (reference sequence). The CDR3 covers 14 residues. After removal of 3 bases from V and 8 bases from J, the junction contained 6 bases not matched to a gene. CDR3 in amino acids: CASSLYRGGEKLFF. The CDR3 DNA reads TGTGCCAGCAGCTTGTACAGGGGAGGGGAAAAACTGTTTTTT.